This T cell receptor beta chain was sequenced during a study of control samples from healthy donors and cancer patients. Sequencing was performed with immunoSEQ multiplex PCR; in TCRdb, only in-frame clones are kept and a portion is missing. The sample carries about 170,000 clones, roughly 89% recorded once. Germline CDR1 SGDLS, CDR2 YYNGEE. Unmatched junction bases numbered 3, after V lost 1 base and J lost 6 bases. The CDR3 spans 15 residues. Sequencing input: blood. The chain combines TRBV9 with TRBJ2-2; 10 nucleotides align to TRBD2. The sequence was collected from a woman aged 25 to 39 in good health. CDR3 amino acids: CASSVTSGIAGELFF. The DNA for the CDR3 is TGTGCCAGCAGCGTAACTAGCGGGATCGCCGGGGAGCTGTTTTTT.